The 27 T cell receptor beta chains in this list originate from one sample, sequenced in a study of T cells after yellow fever vaccination (dated by TCRdb to between 2018 and 2020). Read against the paper, the sample's treatment or condition label means: live attenuated yellow fever vaccine strain. The method behind the library was 5' RACE. TCRdb shows the sequencer as Illumina NovaSeq 6000. TCRdb reprocessed the public reads (quality trimming at Q25 with fastp, clone calling with MiXCR) and kept in-frame beta chains. Every distinct CDR3 protein forms one entry, paired with its most common genes and DNA. The sample records some 250,000 distinct CDR3 sequences, approximately 3.6% of which are singletons. Of the sample, 15% to 20% is held by the ten largest clones. The material sequenced was PBMCs, taken 15 days after the yellow fever booster vaccination. These receptors were obtained from a young man who received the YFV17D yellow fever vaccine.

At least ten counts were recorded for this clonotype. The chain is built from TRBV7-9 and TRBJ2-1; 8 bases agree with TRBD2. This CDR3 has 13 amino acids. Trimming cost V 6 bases and J 8 bases; bases outside gene matches: 6. Germline loops: CDR1 SEHNR, CDR2 FQNEAQ (reference sequence). The CDR3 sequence is CASRGSGKDEQFF. The DNA for the CDR3 is TGTGCCAGCAGGGGTAGCGGGAAGGATGAGCAGTTCTTC.

This clonotype has ten or more counts. The chain combines TRBV20-1 with TRBJ1-1; 7 bases match TRBD1. The V gene's germline CDR1 is DFQATT and CDR2 SNEGSKA (reference sequence). The V gene end was trimmed by 1 base and the J gene end by 3 bases; junction bases not matched to a gene: 8. This CDR3 comprises 15 residues. The CDR3 DNA reads as TGCAGTGCTAGAGTGAGGGACAGACTATACACTGAAGCTTTCTTT. This codes for CSARVRDRLYTEAFF.

This clonotype was counted many times. V is TRBV7-3 and J is TRBJ2-7; D is unresolved. The germline V gene has CDR1 SGHTA and CDR2 FQGTGA. This CDR3 has 15 amino acids. V was shortened by 1 base and J by 5 bases, with 15 bases between the two germline ends. The CDR3 region has the DNA TGTGCCAGCAGCTTAAGCGGAGTGGAATCGGACGAGCAGTACTTC. It is translated as CASSLSGVESDEQYF.

This clonotype has ten or more counts. The chain uses TRBV7-3 and TRBJ2-2; D assignment may be TRBD1 or TRBD2 (6 bases each). The CDR3 extends over 15 amino acids. V lost 5 bases and J 1 base, leaving 11 bases between the germline ends. Germline V lookup: CDR1 SGHTA, CDR2 FQGTGA. CDR3: CASSQKGGNTGELFF. The CDR3 DNA reads TGTGCCAGCAGCCAGAAGGGGGGGAACACCGGGGAGCTGTTTTTT.

There are many counts of this clonotype. The chain recombines TRBV28 with TRBJ2-5, with D perhaps given as TRBD1 or TRBD2 (5 bases each). The CDR3 length is 14 residues. Germline assignment: CDR1 MDHEN and CDR2 SYDVKM. Deletions cut 3 bases from V and 4 bases from J, with 12 bases between. CDR3 protein: CASSLFGAGETQYF. CDR3 in DNA: TGTGCCAGCAGTTTGTTTGGGGCGGGAGAGACCCAGTACTTC.

In this sample, this clonotype turned up many times. The chain is built from TRBV20-1 and TRBJ2-1, with TRBD1 matching 8 bases. CDR1 DFQATT and CDR2 SNEGSKA come from the germline V gene (reference sequence). The V and J ends lost 5 bases and 3 bases, in that order; junction bases with no gene match: 3. The CDR3 contains 13 residues. The chain's CDR3 is CSAADRVYNEQFF. CDR3 nucleotides: TGCAGTGCTGCGGACAGGGTCTACAATGAGCAGTTCTTC.

This clonotype was seen repeatedly, ten times or more. The gene calls are TRBV7-9 and TRBJ1-1; D uncertain. Trimming left V 1 base short and J 5 bases short, with 5 bases between. This CDR3 has 12 residues. From germline, CDR1 is SEHNR and CDR2 FQNEAQ (reference sequence). CDR3 in DNA: TGTGCCAGCAGCTTAGAGCGGACTGAAGCTTTCTTT. Amino acid sequence: CASSLERTEAFF.

This clonotype was found many times. This chain connects TRBV5-1 to TRBJ2-1; D may be TRBD1 (5 bases). V lost 2 bases, J lost 3 bases, and 12 bases lay in between. CDR3 length: 15 amino acids. Germline V gene data show CDR1 as SGHRS and CDR2 as YFSETQ. The CDR3 protein is CASSLGRAFYNEQFF. CDR3 DNA sequence: TGCGCCAGCAGCTTAGGCAGGGCGTTCTACAATGAGCAGTTCTTC.

In this sample, this clonotype turned up many times. The V call is TRBV7-9, the J call TRBJ1-3; D unclear. V dropped 5 bases and J dropped 0 bases, with 8 bases sitting between them. Germline V gives CDR1 SEHNR, CDR2 FQNEAQ (reference sequence). The CDR3 contains 14 residues. Written as DNA, the CDR3 is TGTGCCAGCAGCCGAGAATACTCTGGAAACACCATATATTTT. Translated: CASSREYSGNTIYF.

This clonotype occurred many times. J is TRBJ1-5 and V is TRBV4-3; D is perhaps TRBD1 (6 bases). This CDR3 comprises 17 residues. The germline gives CDR1 LGHNA, CDR2 YSLEER. The germline V and J ends were trimmed by 0 bases and 4 bases, with 16 bases remaining between them. The chain's CDR3 is CASSQELTGPLNQPQHF. DNA for the CDR3: TGCGCCAGCAGCCAAGAGCTGACAGGCCCCCTAAATCAGCCCCAGCATTTT.

The sample holds many counts of this clonotype. The chain carries TRBV5-1 and TRBJ2-5; D not certain. Germline CDR1 and CDR2: SGHRS and YFSETQ. The CDR3 totals 14 residues. Deletions cut 0 bases from V and 1 base from J, with 7 bases between. Here the CDR3 reads CASSLVRAQETQYF. CDR3 in DNA: TGCGCCAGCAGCTTGGTACGGGCCCAAGAGACCCAGTACTTC. Full variable domain (rest looked up from reference TRBV5-1 and TRBJ2-5): KAGVTQTPRYLIKTRGQQVTLSCSPISGHRSVSWYQQTPGQGLQFLFEYFSETQRNKGNFPGRFSGRQFSNSRSEMNVSTLELGDSALYLCASSLVRAQETQYFGPGTRLLVL.

The sample holds many counts of this clonotype. J is TRBJ1-4 and V is TRBV27, with D perhaps TRBD1 (5 bases). Trimming left V 6 bases short and J 8 bases short, with 19 bases between. The CDR3 totals 15 residues. Germline V lookup: CDR1 MNHEY, CDR2 SMNVEV (reference sequence). CDR3 protein: CASSPGTPWKEKLFF. Here the CDR3 DNA reads TGTGCCAGCAGCCCCGGGACCCCATGGAAAGAAAAACTGTTTTTT. Together with reference TRBV27 and TRBJ1-4, the CDR3 gives the full variable domain: EAQVTQNPRYLITVTGKKLTVTCSQNMNHEYMSWYRQDPGLGLRQIYYSMNVEVTDKGDVPEGYKVSRKEKRNFPLILESPSPNQTSLYFCASSPGTPWKEKLFFGSGTQLSVL.

At least ten counts were recorded for this clonotype. The V call is TRBV5-1, the J call TRBJ2-1; D unresolved. The CDR3 covers 14 residues. V lost 0 bases and J 3 bases, leaving 7 bases between the germline ends. Germline V gives CDR1 SGHRS, CDR2 YFSETQ. For the CDR3, the DNA is TGCGCCAGCAGCTTGGAAGGCGGCTACAATGAGCAGTTCTTC. It yields the protein CASSLEGGYNEQFF.

This clonotype was counted many times. CDR3 coding DNA: TGTGCCAGCAGCCAAGTTGTATTCGGTGAGACCCAGTACTTC. Protein: CASSQVVFGETQYF. The V and J genes are TRBV3-1 and TRBJ2-5; D call uncertain. Trimming left V 1 base short and J 5 bases short, with 11 bases between. The germline V gene has CDR1 LGHDT and CDR2 YNNKEL (reference sequence). The CDR3 runs 14 residues.

This clonotype was seen ten or more times. The chain links TRBV6-5 to TRBJ1-6; TRBD1 is a possible D gene (5 bases). This CDR3 contains 18 residues. Trimming left V 2 bases short and J 0 bases short, with 14 bases between. Per the germline V gene, CDR1 is MNHEY and CDR2 is SVGAGI. CDR3: CASSYGSLGLSYNSPLHF. DNA of the CDR3: TGTGCCAGCAGTTACGGGTCGTTGGGGCTCTCCTATAATTCACCCCTCCACTTT.

The sample holds many counts of this clonotype. The gene calls are TRBV9 and TRBJ2-1; TRBD2 matches at 13 bases. In germline, CDR1 is SGDLS, CDR2 YYNGEE. Trimming at V came to 4 bases and at J to 4 bases, leaving 5 bases not matched to a gene. The CDR3 length is 16 residues. The CDR3 sequence: CASSPSTSGGYNEQFF. The CDR3 DNA reads TGTGCCAGCAGCCCCTCGACTAGCGGGGGGTACAATGAGCAGTTCTTC.

This clonotype occurred many times. This chain connects TRBV20-1 to TRBJ2-1; D is unresolved. Germline V gene sequence: CDR1 DFQATT, CDR2 SNEGSKA (reference sequence). The CDR3 length is 14 residues. Trimming took 3 bases from V and 4 from J, leaving 13 bases between them. CDR3 sequence reads: CSASSRPAYNEQFF. The CDR3 bases are TGCAGTGCTAGTTCGCGCCCAGCTTACAATGAGCAGTTCTTC.

This clonotype was found many times. The rearrangement links TRBV20-1 to TRBJ2-6; D is uncertain. This CDR3 region has 12 residues. V shed 6 bases and J shed 2 bases, with 5 bases lying between them. Germline values: CDR1 DFQATT, CDR2 SNEGSKA (reference sequence). CDR3 region: CSALAGANVLTF. CDR3 nucleotides: TGCAGTGCCCTGGCTGGGGCCAACGTCCTGACTTTC.

This clonotype has a count of ten or more. The chain has TRBV12-3 or TRBV12-4 and TRBJ2-2, with 9 nucleotides matching TRBD1. The CDR3 has 17 residues. The junction had 11 bases not matched to a gene; V was cut back by 5 bases and J by 4 bases. CDR3 coding DNA: TGTGCCAGCAGTCCCGCCTTAGGACAGGGGACCACCGGGGAGCTGTTTTTT. This encodes CASSPALGQGTTGELFF.

This clonotype showed up many times. The rearrangement uses TRBV2 and TRBJ1-1, with D possibly matching TRBD1 (5 bases). The CDR3 covers 14 residues. Trimming removed 8 bases from V and 11 bases from J, with 24 bases in between. Per the germline V gene, CDR1 is SNHLY and CDR2 is FYNNEI. In DNA, the CDR3 is TGTGCCAGCGCTCTTCCGGGACGCCTGGTCCGGGCTTTCTTT. Encoded protein: CASALPGRLVRAFF.

This clonotype was observed a single time. The chain has TRBV6-5 and TRBJ2-7; TRBD1 agrees at 7 bases. The CDR3 runs 14 residues. Germline loops: CDR1 MNHEY, CDR2 SVGAGI. Trimming at V came to 0 bases and at J to 2 bases, leaving 1 base not matched to a gene. CDR3 DNA: TGTGCCAGCAGTTACTCGACAGGGCCCTACGAGCAGTACTTC. As protein: CASSYSTGPYEQYF.

This clonotype was seen at least ten times. The chain joins TRBV10-3 to TRBJ2-5; the match to TRBD1 covers 7 bases. The length of the CDR3 is 14 residues. The germline gives CDR1 ENHRY, CDR2 SYGVKD. V shed 7 bases and J 2 bases; nucleotides not matched to a gene: 7. The CDR3 reads CAIKGTDLQETQYF. Here the CDR3 DNA reads TGTGCCATCAAAGGGACAGACCTTCAAGAGACCCAGTACTTC.

This clonotype was seen repeatedly, ten times or more. This chain uses TRBV6-6 with TRBJ1-5; D remains ambiguous. Deletions cut 4 bases from V and 5 bases from J, with 6 bases between. Germline CDR1 and CDR2: MNHNY and SVGAGI (reference sequence). CDR3 size: 12 residues. The CDR3 nucleotides read TGTGCCAGCAGTTCCGAAGATCAGCCCCAGCATTTT. Amino acids: CASSSEDQPQHF.

This clonotype came up many times. The genes are TRBV6-5 and TRBJ2-3, with D maybe TRBD1 (5 bases). The CDR3 covers 19 residues. The germline gives CDR1 MNHEY, CDR2 SVGAGI. V lost 2 bases and J 4 bases, leaving 25 bases between the germline ends. The CDR3 DNA follows: TGTGCCAGCAGTTACCAACGATCCACTCAGGGATTCGTAGCAGATACGCAGTATTTT. Its translation: CASSYQRSTQGFVADTQYF.

This clonotype was detected a few times. The chain uses TRBV24-1 and TRBJ2-1; the match to TRBD2 covers 15 bases. Trimming cost V 1 base and J 8 bases; bases outside gene matches: 5. Germline CDR1 and CDR2: KGHDR and SFDVKD. The CDR3 extends over 17 amino acids. The CDR3 loop is CATSDFRTSGGGDEQFF. In DNA form, the CDR3 reads TGTGCCACCAGTGATTTTCGGACTAGCGGGGGGGGAGATGAGCAGTTCTTC.

This clonotype came up many times. The rearrangement links TRBV7-2 to TRBJ2-3, with D perhaps matching TRBD2 (5 bases). Germline V CDR1 and CDR2: SGHTA, FQGNSA. Trimming took off 2 bases at V and 5 bases at J, with 14 bases between the two ends. This CDR3 is 15 amino acids long. As DNA, the CDR3 is TGTGCCAGCAGCTTACACGGACTGCTGGGAGATACGCAGTATTTT. Translating it yields CASSLHGLLGDTQYF.

This clonotype was counted at least ten times. The V and J genes are TRBV4-1 and TRBJ1-3; D not resolved. The CDR3 length is 19 residues. CDR1 is MGHRA and CDR2 is YSYEKL in the germline V gene. Trimming stripped 0 bases from V and 9 bases from J, with 27 bases between. CDR3 amino acids: CASSQEESSLGVGDCTIYF. The CDR3 bases are TGCGCCAGCAGCCAAGAGGAATCGTCGCTCGGGGTGGGCGATTGCACCATATATTTT.